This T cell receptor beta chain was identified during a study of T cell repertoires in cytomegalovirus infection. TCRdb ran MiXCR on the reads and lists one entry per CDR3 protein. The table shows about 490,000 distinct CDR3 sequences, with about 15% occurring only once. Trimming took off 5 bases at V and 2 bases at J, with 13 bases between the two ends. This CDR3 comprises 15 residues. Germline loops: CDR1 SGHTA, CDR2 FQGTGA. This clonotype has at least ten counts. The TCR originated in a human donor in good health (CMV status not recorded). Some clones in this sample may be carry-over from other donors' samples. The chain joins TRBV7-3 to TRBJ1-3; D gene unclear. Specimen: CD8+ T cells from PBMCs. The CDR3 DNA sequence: TGTGCCAGCAGCCGTGAGGGAGGGACTGGAAACACCATATATTTT. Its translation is CASSREGGTGNTIYF.